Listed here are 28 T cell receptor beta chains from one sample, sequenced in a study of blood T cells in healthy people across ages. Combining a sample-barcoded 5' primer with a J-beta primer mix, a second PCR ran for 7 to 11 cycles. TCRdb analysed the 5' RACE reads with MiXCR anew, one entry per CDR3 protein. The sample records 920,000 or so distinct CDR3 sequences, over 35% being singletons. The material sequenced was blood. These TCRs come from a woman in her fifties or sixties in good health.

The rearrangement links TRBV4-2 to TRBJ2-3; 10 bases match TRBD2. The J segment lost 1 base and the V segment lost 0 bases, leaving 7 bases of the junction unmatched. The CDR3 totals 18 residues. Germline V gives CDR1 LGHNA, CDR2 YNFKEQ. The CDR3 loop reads CASSQELAGVYGTDTQYF. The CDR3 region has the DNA TGTGCCAGCAGCCAAGAGCTAGCGGGAGTTTATGGCACAGATACGCAGTATTTT.

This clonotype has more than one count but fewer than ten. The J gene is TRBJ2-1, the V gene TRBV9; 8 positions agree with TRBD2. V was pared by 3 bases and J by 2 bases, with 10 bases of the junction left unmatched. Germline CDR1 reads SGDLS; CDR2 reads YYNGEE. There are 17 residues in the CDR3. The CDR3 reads CASSATQGLGAYNEQFF. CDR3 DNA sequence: TGTGCCAGCAGCGCTACCCAGGGACTAGGGGCCTACAATGAGCAGTTCTTC.

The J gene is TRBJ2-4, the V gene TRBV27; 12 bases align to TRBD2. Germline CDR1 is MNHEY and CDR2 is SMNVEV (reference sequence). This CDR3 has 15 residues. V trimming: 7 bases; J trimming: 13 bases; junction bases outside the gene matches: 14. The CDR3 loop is CASKLLAGGPREQYF. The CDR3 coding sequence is TGTGCCAGCAAGTTGCTAGCGGGAGGGCCGAGGGAGCAGTACTTC.

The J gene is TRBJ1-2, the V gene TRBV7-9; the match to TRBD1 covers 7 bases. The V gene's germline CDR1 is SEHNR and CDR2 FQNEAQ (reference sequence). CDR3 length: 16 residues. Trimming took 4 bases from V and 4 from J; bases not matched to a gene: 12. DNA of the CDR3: TGTGCCAGCAGCTCGCTCCCGGGGGCAGGGGGCTATGGCTACACCTTC. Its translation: CASSSLPGAGGYGYTF.

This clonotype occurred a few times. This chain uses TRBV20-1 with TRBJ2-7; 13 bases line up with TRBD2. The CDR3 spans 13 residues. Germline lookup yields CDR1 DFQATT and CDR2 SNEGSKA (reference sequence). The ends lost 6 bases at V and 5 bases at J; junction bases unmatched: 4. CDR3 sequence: CSARTSGSDEQYF. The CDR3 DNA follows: TGCAGTGCAAGGACTAGCGGGAGCGACGAGCAGTACTTC.

CDR3 sequence reads: CASSSGVFNEKLFF. CDR3 DNA sequence: TGTGCCAGCAGCTCGGGGGTGTTTAATGAAAAACTGTTTTTT. The chain is built from TRBV9 and TRBJ1-4; tentative D call: TRBD1 (5 bases). The CDR3 totals 14 residues. Germline CDR1 and CDR2: SGDLS and YYNGEE. The germline V and J ends were trimmed by 4 bases and 4 bases, with 11 bases remaining between them.

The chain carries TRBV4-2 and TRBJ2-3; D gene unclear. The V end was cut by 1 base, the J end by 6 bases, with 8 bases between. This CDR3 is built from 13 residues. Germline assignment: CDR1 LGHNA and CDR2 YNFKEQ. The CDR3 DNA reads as TGTGCCAGCAGCCAAGCCCCCGGCGATACGCAGTATTTT. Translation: CASSQAPGDTQYF.

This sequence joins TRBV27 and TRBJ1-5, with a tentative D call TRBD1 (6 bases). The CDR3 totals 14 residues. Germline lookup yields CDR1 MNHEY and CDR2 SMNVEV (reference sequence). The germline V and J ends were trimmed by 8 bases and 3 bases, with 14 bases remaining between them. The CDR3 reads CASQGRGNNQPQHF. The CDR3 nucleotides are TGTGCCAGCCAGGGGCGTGGGAACAATCAGCCCCAGCATTTT.

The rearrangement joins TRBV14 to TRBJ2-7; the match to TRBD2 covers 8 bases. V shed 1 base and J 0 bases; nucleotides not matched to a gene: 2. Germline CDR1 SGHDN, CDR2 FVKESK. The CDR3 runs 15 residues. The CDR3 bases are TGTGCCAGCAGCCAAGCTAGCGGGCTCTCCTACGAGCAGTACTTC. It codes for CASSQASGLSYEQYF.

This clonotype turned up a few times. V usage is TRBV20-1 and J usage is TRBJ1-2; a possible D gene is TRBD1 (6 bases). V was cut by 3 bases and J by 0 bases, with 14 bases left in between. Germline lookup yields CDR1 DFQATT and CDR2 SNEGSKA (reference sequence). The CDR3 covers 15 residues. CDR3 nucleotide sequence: TGCAGTGCTAGCCGACCCTCAGGGGCTAACTATGGCTACACCTTC. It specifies CSASRPSGANYGYTF.

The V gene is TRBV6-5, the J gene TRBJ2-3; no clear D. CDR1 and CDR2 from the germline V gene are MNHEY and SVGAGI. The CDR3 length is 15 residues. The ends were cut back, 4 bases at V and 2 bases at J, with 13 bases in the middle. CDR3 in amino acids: CASSSLAPPTDTQYF. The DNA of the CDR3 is TGTGCCAGCAGTTCCCTCGCCCCCCCCACAGATACGCAGTATTTT.

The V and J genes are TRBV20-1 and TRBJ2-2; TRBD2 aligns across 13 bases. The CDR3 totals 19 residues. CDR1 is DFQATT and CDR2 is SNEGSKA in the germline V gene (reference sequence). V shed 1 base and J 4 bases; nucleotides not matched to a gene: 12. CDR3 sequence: CSARVDRTSGSGSTGELFF. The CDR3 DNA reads TGCAGTGCTAGAGTGGATCGGACTAGCGGGAGCGGGAGCACCGGGGAGCTGTTTTTT.

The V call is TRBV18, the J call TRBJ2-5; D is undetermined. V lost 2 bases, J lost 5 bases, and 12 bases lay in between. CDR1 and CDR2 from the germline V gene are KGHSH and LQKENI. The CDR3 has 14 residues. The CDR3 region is CASSPTIARETQYF. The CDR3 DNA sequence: TGTGCCAGCTCACCAACGATAGCACGCGAGACCCAGTACTTC.

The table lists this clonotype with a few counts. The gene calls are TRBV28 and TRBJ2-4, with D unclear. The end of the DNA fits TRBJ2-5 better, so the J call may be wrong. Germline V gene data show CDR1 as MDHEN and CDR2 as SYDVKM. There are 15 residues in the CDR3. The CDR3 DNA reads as TGTGCCAGCAGTTTGGCTAGGAAGAAAAAAAAGACCCAGTACTTC. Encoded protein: CASSLARKKKKTQYF.

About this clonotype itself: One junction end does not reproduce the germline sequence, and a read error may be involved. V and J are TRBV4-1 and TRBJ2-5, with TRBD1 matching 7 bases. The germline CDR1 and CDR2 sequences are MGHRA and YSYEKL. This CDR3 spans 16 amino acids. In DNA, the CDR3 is TGCGTCAGCAGCCAAGAAGGGGGCAGGGGACCCTACGGGCAGTACTTC. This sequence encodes CVSSQEGGRGPYGQYF.

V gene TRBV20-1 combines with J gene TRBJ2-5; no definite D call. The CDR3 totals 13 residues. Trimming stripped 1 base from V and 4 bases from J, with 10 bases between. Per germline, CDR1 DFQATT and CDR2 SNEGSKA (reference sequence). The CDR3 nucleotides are TGCAGTGCTAGAGGAACGGTCCGAGAGACCCAGTACTTC. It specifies CSARGTVRETQYF.

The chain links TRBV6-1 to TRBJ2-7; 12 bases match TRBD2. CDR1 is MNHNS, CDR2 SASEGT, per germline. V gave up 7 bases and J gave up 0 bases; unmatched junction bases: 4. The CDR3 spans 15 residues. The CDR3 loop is CASTETSGSSYEQYF. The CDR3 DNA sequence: TGTGCCAGCACCGAGACTAGCGGGAGCTCCTACGAGCAGTACTTC.

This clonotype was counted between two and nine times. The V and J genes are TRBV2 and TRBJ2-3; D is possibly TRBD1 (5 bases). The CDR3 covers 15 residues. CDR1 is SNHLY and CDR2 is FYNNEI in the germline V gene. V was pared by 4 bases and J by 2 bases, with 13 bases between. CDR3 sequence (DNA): TGTGCCAGCAGTGGACAGCCCTTACCCACAGATACGCAGTATTTT. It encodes CASSGQPLPTDTQYF.

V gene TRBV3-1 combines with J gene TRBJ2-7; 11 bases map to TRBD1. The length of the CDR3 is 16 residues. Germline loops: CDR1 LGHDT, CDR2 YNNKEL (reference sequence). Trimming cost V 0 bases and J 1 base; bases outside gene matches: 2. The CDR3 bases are TGTGCCAGCAGCCAAGAGGACAGGGGGCCTTCCTACGAGCAGTACTTC. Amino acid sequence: CASSQEDRGPSYEQYF.

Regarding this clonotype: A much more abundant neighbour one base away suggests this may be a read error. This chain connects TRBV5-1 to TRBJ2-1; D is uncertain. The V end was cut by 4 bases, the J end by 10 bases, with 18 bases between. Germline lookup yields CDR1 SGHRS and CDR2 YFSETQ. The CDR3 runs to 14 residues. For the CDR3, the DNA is TGCGCCAGCAGCGCCACGGAATTCACCTACGAGCAGTTCTTC. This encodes CASSATEFTYEQFF.

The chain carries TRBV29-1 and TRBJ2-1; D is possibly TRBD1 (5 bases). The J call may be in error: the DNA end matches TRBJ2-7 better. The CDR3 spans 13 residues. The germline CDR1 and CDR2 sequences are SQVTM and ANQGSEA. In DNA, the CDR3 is TGCAGCGTTGCAGACAGCGCTAAATACGAGCAGTACTTC. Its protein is CSVADSAKYEQYF.

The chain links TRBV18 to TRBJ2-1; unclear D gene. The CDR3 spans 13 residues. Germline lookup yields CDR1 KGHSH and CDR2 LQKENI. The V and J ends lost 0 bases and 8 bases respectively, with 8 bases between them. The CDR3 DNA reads TGTGCCAGCTCACCACCTAGCCGGGATGAGCAGTTCTTC. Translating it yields CASSPPSRDEQFF.

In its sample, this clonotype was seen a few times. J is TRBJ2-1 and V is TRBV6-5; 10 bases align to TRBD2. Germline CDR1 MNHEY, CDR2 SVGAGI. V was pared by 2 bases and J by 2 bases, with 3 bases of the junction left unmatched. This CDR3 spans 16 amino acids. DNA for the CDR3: TGTGCCAGCAGTTACCCAGCGGGAGGGCCCTACAATGAGCAGTTCTTC. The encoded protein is CASSYPAGGPYNEQFF.

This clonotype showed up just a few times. The CDR3 region is CASSPFAGAYNEQFF. CDR3 in DNA: TGTGCCAGCAGCCCTTTTGCGGGGGCCTACAATGAGCAGTTCTTC. This rearrangement joins TRBV7-2 to TRBJ2-1, with TRBD2 identical over 7 bases. Trimming removed 5 bases from V and 2 bases from J; junction bases left unmatched: 6. This CDR3 is 15 amino acids long. Germline V gene data show CDR1 as SGHTA and CDR2 as FQGNSA.

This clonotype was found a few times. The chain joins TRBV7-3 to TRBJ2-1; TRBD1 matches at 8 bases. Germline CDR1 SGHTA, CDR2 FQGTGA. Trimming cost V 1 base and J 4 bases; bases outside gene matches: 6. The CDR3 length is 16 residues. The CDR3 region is CASSLRAGTGYNEQFF. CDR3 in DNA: TGTGCCAGCAGCTTAAGGGCCGGGACAGGATACAATGAGCAGTTCTTC.

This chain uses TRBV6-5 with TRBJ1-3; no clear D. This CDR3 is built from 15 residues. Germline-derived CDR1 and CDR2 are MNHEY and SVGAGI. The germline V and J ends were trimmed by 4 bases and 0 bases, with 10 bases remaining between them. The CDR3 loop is CASSLSRDSGNTIYF. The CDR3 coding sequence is TGTGCCAGCAGTTTATCCCGCGACTCTGGAAACACCATATATTTT.

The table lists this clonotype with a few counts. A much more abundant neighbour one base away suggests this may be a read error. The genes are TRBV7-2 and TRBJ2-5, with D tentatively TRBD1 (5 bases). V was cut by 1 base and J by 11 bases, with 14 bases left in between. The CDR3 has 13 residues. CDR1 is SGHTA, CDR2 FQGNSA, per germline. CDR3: CASSLGRGDEQYF. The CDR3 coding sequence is TGTGCCAGCAGCTTAGGAAGGGGCGATGAGCAGTACTTC. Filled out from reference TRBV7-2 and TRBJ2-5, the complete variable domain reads GAGVSQSPSNKVTEKGKDVELRCDPISGHTALYWYRQSLGQGLEFLIYFQGNSAPDKSGLPSDRFSAERTGGSVSTLTIQRTQQEDSAVYLCASSLGRGDEQYFGPGTRLLVL.

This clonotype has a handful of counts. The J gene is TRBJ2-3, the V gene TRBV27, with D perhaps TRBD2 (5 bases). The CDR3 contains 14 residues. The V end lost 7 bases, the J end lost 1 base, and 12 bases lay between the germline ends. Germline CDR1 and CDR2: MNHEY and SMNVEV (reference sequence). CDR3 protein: CASKTRDRTDTQYF. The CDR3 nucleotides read TGTGCCAGCAAGACCCGGGATCGCACAGATACGCAGTATTTT.